The 5 T cell receptor beta chains reported below all come from one sample, sequenced in a study of Tregs in tolerant kidney transplant recipients. Mixed chimerism was transient after nonmyeloablative marrow transplants from related graft donors. Profiling relied on immunoSEQ multiplex PCR, and the TCRdb table lists in-frame clones only, not all of them. The sample yields about 64,000 clones, approximately 87% seen once. Here the sequenced sample was CD4+ T cells from blood (PBMCs), taken 6 months after the transplant. The receptors shown here come from a human patient who received a combined kidney and bone marrow transplant. Some of the T cells might come from the graft donor.

The rearrangement joins TRBV4-3 to TRBJ1-2; 10 nucleotides agree with TRBD1. Unmatched junction bases numbered 6, after V lost 2 bases and J lost 3 bases. This CDR3 comprises 16 residues. The germline CDR1 and CDR2 sequences are LGHNA and YSLEER. The CDR3 bases are TGCGCCAGCAGCCAACGTTTCGGGACAGGGGACTATGGCTACACCTTC. Translating it yields CASSQRFGTGDYGYTF.

The gene calls are TRBV5-1 and TRBJ1-4, with D tentatively TRBD1 (6 bases). CDR1 is SGHRS and CDR2 is YFSETQ in the germline V gene. The CDR3 spans 17 residues. V lost 0 bases to trimming and J lost 0 bases, with 12 bases between them. For the CDR3, the DNA is TGCGCCAGCAGCTTGGGTCCCAGGGACACAACTAATGAAAAACTGTTTTTT. It encodes CASSLGPRDTTNEKLFF.

The DNA of the CDR3 is TGTGCCAGCTCACCAGTCAGGGTGACCTACGAGCAGTACTTC. It yields the protein CASSPVRVTYEQYF. The chain links TRBV18 to TRBJ2-7; possible D gene TRBD1, 5 bases. Germline CDR1 is KGHSH and CDR2 is LQKENI. Trimming left V 2 bases short and J 2 bases short, with 10 bases between. The CDR3 covers 14 residues. Full variable domain (outside the CDR3, taken from reference TRBV18 and TRBJ2-7): NAGVMQNPRHLVRRRGQEARLRCSPMKGHSHVYWYRQLPEEGLKFMVYLQKENIIDESGMPKERFSAEFPKEGPSILRIQQVVRGDSAAYFCASSPVRVTYEQYFGPGTRLTVT.

This chain links TRBV6-1 with TRBJ2-1; D perhaps matches TRBD2 (5 bases). Trimming cost V 2 bases and J 8 bases, with 19 bases left between them. The CDR3 totals 16 residues. From germline, CDR1 is MNHNS and CDR2 SASEGT. The CDR3 sequence is CASSERSGNEGYEQFF. CDR3 DNA sequence: TGTGCCAGCAGTGAACGTTCGGGAAACGAGGGCTATGAGCAGTTCTTC.

This chain links TRBV4-2 with TRBJ2-3, with 7 bases aligning to TRBD2. This CDR3 has 16 residues. Germline assignment: CDR1 LGHNA and CDR2 YNFKEQ. Trimming took 3 bases from V and 2 from J; bases not matched to a gene: 8. CDR3 in amino acids: CASSQGPGGNTDTQYF. The CDR3 DNA sequence: TGTGCCAGCAGCCAGGGTCCGGGAGGAAACACAGATACGCAGTATTTT.